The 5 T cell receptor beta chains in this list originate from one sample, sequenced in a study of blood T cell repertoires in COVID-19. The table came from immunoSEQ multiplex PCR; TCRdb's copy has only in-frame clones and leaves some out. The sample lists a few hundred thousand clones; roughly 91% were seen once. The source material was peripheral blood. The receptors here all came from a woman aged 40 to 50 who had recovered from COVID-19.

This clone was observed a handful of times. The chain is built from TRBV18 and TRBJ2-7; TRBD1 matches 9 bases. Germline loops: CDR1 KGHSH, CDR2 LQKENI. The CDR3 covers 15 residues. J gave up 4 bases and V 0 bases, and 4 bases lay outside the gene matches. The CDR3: CASSPPVQGAYEQYF. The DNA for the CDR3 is TGTGCCAGCTCACCACCGGTACAGGGGGCGTACGAGCAGTACTTC.

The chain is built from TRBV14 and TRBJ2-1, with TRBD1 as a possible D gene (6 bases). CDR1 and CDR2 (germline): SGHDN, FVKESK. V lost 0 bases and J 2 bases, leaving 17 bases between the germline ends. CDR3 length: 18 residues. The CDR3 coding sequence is TGTGCCAGCAGCCAAGATTGGGGTGGGGGCCAACCCTACAATGAGCAGTTCTTC. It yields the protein CASSQDWGGGQPYNEQFF.

The CDR3 loop is CATSDFGGSWSYNEQFF. As DNA, the CDR3 is TGTGCCACCAGTGATTTCGGGGGGAGTTGGTCCTACAATGAGCAGTTCTTC. The chain combines TRBV24-1 with TRBJ2-1; 7 bases line up with TRBD2. The CDR3 has 17 residues. Trimming removed 1 base from V and 1 base from J; junction bases left unmatched: 6. Per the germline V gene, CDR1 is KGHDR and CDR2 is SFDVKD.

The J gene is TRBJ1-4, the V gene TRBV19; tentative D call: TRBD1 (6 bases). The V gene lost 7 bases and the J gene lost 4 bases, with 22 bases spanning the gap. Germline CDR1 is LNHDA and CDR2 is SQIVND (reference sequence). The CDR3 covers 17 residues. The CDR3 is CASTRTALSSFNEKLFF. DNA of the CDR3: TGTGCCAGTACCCGGACAGCATTATCGAGCTTTAATGAAAAACTGTTTTTT.

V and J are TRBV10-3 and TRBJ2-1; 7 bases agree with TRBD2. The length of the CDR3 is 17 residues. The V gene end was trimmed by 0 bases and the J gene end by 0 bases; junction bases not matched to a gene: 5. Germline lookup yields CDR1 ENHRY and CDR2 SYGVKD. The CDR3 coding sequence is TGTGCCATCAGTGAGTCGCGGCTAGCGGACTCCTACAATGAGCAGTTCTTC. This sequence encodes CAISESRLADSYNEQFF.